Reported below is one TCR beta chain. The target antigen is unknown. These data come from a study of cytomegalovirus exposure and HLA in healthy donors. Study-level points and caveats: The only immune exposure information that was available was CMV serostatus.

Trimming pared 11 bases from V and 2 bases from J, leaving 15 bases between. The CDR3 loop spans 13 amino acids. Per germline, CDR1 WNHNN and CDR2 SYGVQD (reference sequence). PCR involved 60 Vbeta and 13 Jbeta primers. The method was immunoSEQ multiplex PCR; TCRdb's version includes in-frame clones alone and lacks a portion of them. The sample consists of 55,000 to 80,000 clones, roughly 77% of them appearing once. The sequence came from a woman between 35 and 50 years old in good health and CMV-seropositive. The gene calls are TRBV10-1 and TRBJ2-5; no firm D call. Sequencing was performed on PBMCs. CDR3 in amino acids: CACPNSAQETQYF. The CDR3 bases are TGCGCCTGCCCCAACAGTGCTCAAGAGACCCAGTACTTC.